A single sample gave rise to the 5 T cell receptor beta chains below, sequenced in a study of early T cells in non-severe SARS-CoV-2 infection. TCRdb used MiXCR to reprocess the 5' RACE reads, holding one entry per CDR3 protein. Of 40,000 to 45,000 distinct CDR3 sequences listed, around 4.5% are singletons. Sequences were obtained from whole blood. The receptors stem from an adult who was a healthcare worker with PCR-confirmed SARS-CoV-2 infection or an uninfected control (not recorded which).

This clonotype was recorded a few times. This sequence joins TRBV10-2 and TRBJ1-1, with D possibly TRBD1 on 5 matching bases. The CDR3 runs 13 residues. With 6 bases removed from V and 1 base from J, the gap between germline ends came to 9 bases. Germline V gives CDR1 WSHSY, CDR2 SAAADI. The CDR3, as DNA: TGCGCCAGCAGATTGGGGGGGAACACTGAAGCTTTCTTT. Translating gives CASRLGGNTEAFF.

There are many counts of this clonotype. The chain is built from TRBV9 and TRBJ2-1; unclear D gene. V gave up 4 bases and J gave up 4 bases, with 15 bases separating them. The CDR3 sequence is 15 residues long. From germline, CDR1 is SGDLS and CDR2 YYNGEE. The CDR3 sequence is CASSPLRASYNEQFF. For the CDR3, the DNA is TGTGCCAGCAGCCCACTAAGGGCCTCGTACAATGAGCAGTTCTTC.

This chain uses TRBV7-2 with TRBJ1-2; weak D call: TRBD1 (6 bases). CDR3 length equals 12 residues. Trimming removed 1 base from V and 9 bases from J, with 9 bases in between. Germline CDR1 and CDR2: SGHTA and FQGNSA. This CDR3 reads CASSLGQERYTF. In DNA form, the CDR3 reads TGTGCCAGCAGCTTAGGACAGGAACGCTACACCTTC.

This clonotype was picked up many times. CDR3 coding DNA: TGTGCCAGCAGCTTGTTAACTGAAGCTTTCTTT. It translates to CASSLLTEAFF. The rearrangement uses TRBV11-2 and TRBJ1-1; D is ambiguous. CDR3 length equals 11 residues. The V gene's germline CDR1 is SGHAT and CDR2 FQNNGV. The ends were cut back, 3 bases at V and 5 bases at J, with 4 bases in the middle.

This clonotype occurred many times. V is TRBV11-2 and J is TRBJ2-7; no definite D call. Trimming shortened V by 0 bases and J by 2 bases, and 8 bases separated the two germline ends. The germline gives CDR1 SGHAT, CDR2 FQNNGV. This CDR3 is 14 amino acids long. CDR3 sequence: CASSLDRRTYEQYF. The CDR3 DNA is TGTGCCAGCAGCTTAGATCGCAGGACCTACGAGCAGTACTTC.